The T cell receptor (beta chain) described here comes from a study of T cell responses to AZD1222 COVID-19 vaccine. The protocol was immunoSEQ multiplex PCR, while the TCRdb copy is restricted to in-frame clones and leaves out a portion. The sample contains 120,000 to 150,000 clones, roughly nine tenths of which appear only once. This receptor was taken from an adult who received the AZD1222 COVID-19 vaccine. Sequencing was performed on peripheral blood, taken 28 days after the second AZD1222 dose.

The CDR3 sequence: CASSIRGTAIEQYF. In nucleotides, the CDR3 is TGTGCCAGCAGTATCAGGGGGACAGCGATCGAGCAGTACTTC. The chain recombines TRBV27 with TRBJ2-7; 7 nucleotides line up with TRBD1. V was pared by 5 bases and J by 6 bases, with 10 bases of the junction left unmatched. Germline CDR1 is MNHEY and CDR2 is SMNVEV (reference sequence). The CDR3 is made up of 14 amino acids.